This record concerns one T cell receptor (beta chain) sequence. What it binds is not known. A read error is likely, as this CDR3 ends without the conserved phenylalanine or tryptophan. The data stem from a study of tumor-infiltrating lymphocytes in primary liver carcinoma. Overall study findings and caveats: Only about 8-25% of top clones were detected in all five tumor regions.

Total RNA amounting to around 450 ng was the source from which TCR beta cDNA was made with a constant-region primer. Slightly modified ARM-PCR with three nested multiplex PCR rounds yielded TCR beta libraries. TRBV1-TRBV30 forward primers paired with a C-beta reverse primer drove the first two PCR rounds, roughly 9 cycles each. MiXCR was run by TCRdb on the multiplex PCR reads, yielding one entry per CDR3 protein. The table has 60,000 to 90,000 distinct CDR3 sequences, 55% to 75% seen once; the top ten hold roughly a quarter. Unsorted bulk tissue of roughly 20-31 mg yielded co-extracted RNA and DNA. Patients in the cohort were treatment-naive and living with chronic HBV infection. Tumor regions sampled: superior, inferior, left, right poles, and centre. Every tumor sample held more than 85% viable tumor cells. CDR1 MNHEY and CDR2 SVGAGI come from the germline V gene. Trimming removed 8 bases from V and 5 bases from J; junction bases left unmatched: 14. The CDR3 consists of 15 residues.

Sequences were obtained from liver tumor tissue from sampling region 4. Subset of the sample: tumor region T4, right-lateral pole. The chain carries TRBV6-5 and TRBJ2-7; 8 nucleotides match TRBD1. This receptor was taken from a man aged 35 to 55 with primary liver carcinoma and hepatitis B virus infection. The DNA for the CDR3 is TGTGCCAGCCGCAGGAACCCCGACAGGGGACACGAGCAGTACCTC. Translating gives CASRRNPDRGHEQYL.